The entry that follows covers one T cell receptor (beta chain) sequence. What it recognizes is unknown. Together with a sample-barcoded 5' primer, a J-beta primer mix was included in a second PCR lasting roughly 6 to 12 cycles. TCRdb itself ran the 5' RACE reads through MiXCR, one entry per CDR3 protein. The table includes around 800,000 distinct CDR3 sequences, 53% detected once. The data are from a study of blood T cells in healthy people across ages. Trimming cost V 2 bases and J 3 bases, with 13 bases left between them. The CDR3 loop spans 15 amino acids. Whole-study results and caveats: Lack of knowledge of donor CMV status possibly confounded expanded clonotype changes. Observed TCR beta diversity showed a strong correlation with the percentage of naive T cells as measured by flow cytometry. Per million T cells, TCR beta diversity dropped about linearly as age rose.

Sequences were obtained from blood. The TCR originated in a man older than 75 in good health. V gene TRBV12-3 or TRBV12-4 combines with J gene TRBJ1-1, with D uncertain. The CDR3 here is CASSLNRRPDTEAFF. In DNA form, the CDR3 reads TGTGCCAGCAGTTTAAACCGGCGCCCGGACACTGAAGCTTTCTTT.